This T cell receptor beta chain was documented in a study of T cells in Graves' hyperthyroidism and ophthalmopathy. Overall study results and limits: Among clonotypes expanded in thyroid above 0.001, most were also found in blood.

Per germline, CDR1 LGHDT and CDR2 YNNKEL (reference sequence). V was clipped by 4 bases and J by 5 bases, with 3 bases between them. The CDR3 totals 12 residues. Under 3 months was the duration of disease in ophthalmopathy patients, who also had a Clinical Activity Score of at least 3 and a NOSPECS grade of at least 4. Every diagnosis used clinical symptoms, serum thyroxine and TRAb, thyroid ultrasound and orbital computed tomography. Fresh peripheral blood, around 10 ml, yielded the PBMCs. There were TCR beta CDR3 regions amplified from RNA transcripts. The HTBI primer set drove a first-round RT-PCR of the TCR CDR3. From the multiplex PCR reads, TCRdb called clonotypes with MiXCR, one entry per CDR3 protein. The sample yields over 350,000 distinct CDR3 sequences, roughly 20% seen once. Concerning this clonotype: Its target is not known.

V usage is TRBV3-1 and J usage is TRBJ1-6; D call uncertain. The receptor was isolated from a man between 18 and 35 years old with Graves' ophthalmopathy. What was sequenced was blood. As DNA, the CDR3 is TGTGCCAGCAGCCGTAATAATTCACCCCTCCACTTT. Residues: CASSRNNSPLHF.